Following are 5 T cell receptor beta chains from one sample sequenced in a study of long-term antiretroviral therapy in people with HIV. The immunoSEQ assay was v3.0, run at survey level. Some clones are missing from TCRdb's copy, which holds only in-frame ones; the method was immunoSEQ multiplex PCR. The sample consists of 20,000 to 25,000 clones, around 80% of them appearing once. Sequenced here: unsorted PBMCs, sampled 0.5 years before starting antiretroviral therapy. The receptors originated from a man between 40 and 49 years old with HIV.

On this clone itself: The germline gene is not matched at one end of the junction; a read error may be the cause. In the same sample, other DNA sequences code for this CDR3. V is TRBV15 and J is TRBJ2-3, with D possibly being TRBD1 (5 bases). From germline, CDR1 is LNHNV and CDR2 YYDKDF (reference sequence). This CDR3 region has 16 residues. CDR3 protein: CATSREIGVGTDTQYF. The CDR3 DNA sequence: TGCGCCACCAGCAGAGAAATAGGGGTAGGCACAGATACGCAGTATTTT. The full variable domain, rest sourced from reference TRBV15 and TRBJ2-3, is DAMVIQNPRYQVTQFGKPVTLSCSQTLNHNVMYWYQQKSSQAPKLLFHYYDKDFNNEADTPDNFQSRRPNTSFCFLDIRSPGLGDTAMYLCATSREIGVGTDTQYFGPGTRLTVL.

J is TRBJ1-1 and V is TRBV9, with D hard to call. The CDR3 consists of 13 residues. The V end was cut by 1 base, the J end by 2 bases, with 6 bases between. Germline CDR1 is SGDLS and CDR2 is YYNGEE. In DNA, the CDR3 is TGTGCCAGCAGCGTAAACCCAAACACTGAAGCTTTCTTT. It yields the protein CASSVNPNTEAFF.

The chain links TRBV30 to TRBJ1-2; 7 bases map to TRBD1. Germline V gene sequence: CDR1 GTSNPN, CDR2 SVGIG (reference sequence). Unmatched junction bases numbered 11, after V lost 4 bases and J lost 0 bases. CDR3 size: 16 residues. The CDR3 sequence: CAWILRDSRTNYGYTF. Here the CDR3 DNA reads TGTGCCTGGATCCTCCGGGACAGTCGGACTAACTATGGCTACACCTTC.

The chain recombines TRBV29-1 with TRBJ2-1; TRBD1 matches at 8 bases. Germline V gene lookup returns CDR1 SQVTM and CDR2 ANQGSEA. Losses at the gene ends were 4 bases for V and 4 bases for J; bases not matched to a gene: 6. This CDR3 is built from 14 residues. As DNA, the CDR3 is TGCAGCGTTGTTATACAGGGGGTGTACAATGAGCAGTTCTTC. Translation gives CSVVIQGVYNEQFF.

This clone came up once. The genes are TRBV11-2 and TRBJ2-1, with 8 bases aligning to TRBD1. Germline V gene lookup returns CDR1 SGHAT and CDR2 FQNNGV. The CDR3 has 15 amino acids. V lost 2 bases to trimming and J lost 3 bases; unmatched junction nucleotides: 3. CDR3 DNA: TGTGCCAGCAGCTTACTAACAGGGGGCTACAATGAGCAGTTCTTC. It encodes CASSLLTGGYNEQFF.